This T cell receptor beta chain was obtained from a study of blood T cell repertoires in COVID-19. Measured with immunoSEQ multiplex PCR; TCRdb has only the in-frame clones, and not every one. The sample has roughly 240,000 clones, 86% seen once. CDR1 MNHNY and CDR2 SVGAGI come from the germline V gene (reference sequence). V was pared by 3 bases and J by 6 bases, with 7 bases of the junction left unmatched. There are 15 residues in the CDR3. The gene calls are TRBV6-6 and TRBJ2-4, with TRBD2 matching over 8 bases. The TCR was taken from a woman aged 80 or over with COVID-19, enrolled during active disease. The specimen sequenced was peripheral blood. In nucleotides, the CDR3 is TGTGCCAGCAGTTATGACGGGGGGGCGAGAAACATTCAGTACTTC. Its translation is CASSYDGGARNIQYF.